The 17 T cell receptor beta chains presented below share a single source sample, sequenced in a study of T cell repertoires in cytomegalovirus infection. Each CDR3 protein is one row after TCRdb ran MiXCR on the reads. This sample has 290,000 or so distinct CDR3 sequences, with roughly 9.3% found just once. Sequenced sample: PBMCs. The source of these receptors is a human donor in good health (CMV status not recorded). Some clones in this sample may be carry-over from other donors' samples.

This clonotype was seen a few times. V usage is TRBV18 and J usage is TRBJ2-5; the match to TRBD1 covers 7 bases. With V trimmed by 1 base and J by 3 bases, 5 bases remained unmatched. This CDR3 is built from 15 residues. CDR1 is KGHSH and CDR2 is LQKENI in the germline V gene. CDR3: CASSPQKQGKETQYF. The CDR3 bases are TGTGCCAGCTCACCACAGAAACAGGGGAAAGAGACCCAGTACTTC. The full variable domain, in which reference TRBV18 and TRBJ2-5 provide the parts outside the CDR3, is NAGVMQNPRHLVRRRGQEARLRCSPMKGHSHVYWYRQLPEEGLKFMVYLQKENIIDESGMPKERFSAEFPKEGPSILRIQQVVRGDSAAYFCASSPQKQGKETQYFGPGTRLLVL.

This clonotype has ten or more counts. The V gene is TRBV5-6, the J gene TRBJ1-6; 8 bases are a match to TRBD1. CDR1 SGHDT and CDR2 YYEEEE come from the germline V gene. Germline trimming cut 4 bases from V and 8 bases from J; bases unmatched to any gene: 11. CDR3 length: 16 residues. CDR3 sequence (DNA): TGTGCCAGCAGCCTTTTTTGGACAGGGAGGGATTCACCCCTCCACTTT. Residues: CASSLFWTGRDSPLHF.

This clonotype was picked up a small number of times. At one of its ends the junction is not consistent with the germline gene, which may arise from a read error. The V and J genes are TRBV20-1 and TRBJ2-2; TRBD1 or TRBD2 may be the D gene (5 bases each). There are 14 residues in the CDR3. Germline lookup yields CDR1 DFQATT and CDR2 SNEGSKA (reference sequence). CDR3 in DNA: TGCAGTGCCAGAGTGGGGGCGAACACCGGGGAGCTGTTTTTT. Protein product: CSARVGANTGELFF.

V gene TRBV6-6 combines with J gene TRBJ2-7; 10 bases are shared with TRBD1. Germline CDR1 reads MNHNY; CDR2 reads SVGAGI (reference sequence). The CDR3 is made up of 15 amino acids. V lost 0 bases and J lost 5; bases outside the gene matches: 4. In DNA form, the CDR3 reads TGTGCCAGCAGTTACTCCCGGGACAGGGGCAACGAGCAGTACTTC. Translating gives CASSYSRDRGNEQYF.

This clonotype was found a few times. The chain joins TRBV28 to TRBJ1-2, with D possibly being TRBD1 (5 bases). CDR3 length: 15 amino acids. Trimming took off 3 bases at V and 4 bases at J, with 15 bases between the two ends. Germline CDR1 reads MDHEN; CDR2 reads SYDVKM. The CDR3 bases are TGTGCCAGCAGTTTTGGGCAGGGTCTAATCTATGGCTACACCTTC. Translation: CASSFGQGLIYGYTF.

The V and J genes are TRBV20-1 and TRBJ2-7; TRBD2 matches 10 bases. Germline V lookup: CDR1 DFQATT, CDR2 SNEGSKA (reference sequence). The CDR3 loop spans 16 amino acids. Losses at the gene ends were 0 bases for V and 1 base for J; bases not matched to a gene: 6. This chain's CDR3 is CSARESGGAMSYEQYV. The CDR3 DNA reads as TGCAGTGCTAGAGAGAGCGGGGGGGCCATGTCCTACGAGCAGTACGTC.

The V and J genes are TRBV3-1 and TRBJ1-2; TRBD1 might be the D (6 bases). With 4 bases removed from V and 4 bases from J, the gap between germline ends came to 13 bases. Per the germline V gene, CDR1 is LGHDT and CDR2 is YNNKEL (reference sequence). CDR3 length equals 14 residues. The CDR3 nucleotides are TGTGCCAGCAGCCCGAGACAGGAATCCTATGGCTACACCTTC. It translates to CASSPRQESYGYTF.

Many counts were recorded for this clonotype. The chain couples TRBV14 to TRBJ2-1, with 7 bases aligning to TRBD1. The CDR3 sequence is 14 residues long. V shed 4 bases, J shed 4 bases, and the junction held 4 bases outside the gene matches. CDR1 SGHDN and CDR2 FVKESK come from the germline V gene. The CDR3, as DNA: TGTGCCAGCAGCCGCCGGGACAGATACAATGAGCAGTTCTTC. Translated: CASSRRDRYNEQFF.

This clonotype came up many times. The chain uses TRBV25-1 and TRBJ2-3; D ambiguous. Trimming took 8 bases from V and 1 from J, leaving 13 bases between them. In germline, CDR1 is MGHDK, CDR2 SYGVNS. This CDR3 is built from 14 residues. This chain's CDR3 is CASSFFGGTDTQYF. The CDR3 DNA sequence: TGTGCCAGCTCCTTTTTTGGCGGCACAGATACGCAGTATTTT.

This clonotype showed up many times. CDR3 in amino acids: CASSYRALNEQFF. Written as DNA, the CDR3 is TGCGCCAGCAGCTACCGGGCCCTCAATGAGCAGTTCTTC. The gene calls are TRBV5-1 and TRBJ2-1; D gene unclear. Trimming took off 3 bases at V and 6 bases at J, with 10 bases between the two ends. CDR1 is SGHRS and CDR2 is YFSETQ in the germline V gene. The CDR3 is 13 amino acids.

This clonotype has ten or more counts. The chain carries TRBV7-8 and TRBJ1-5; no clear D. Trimming took 4 bases from V and 0 from J, leaving 7 bases between them. CDR3 length: 14 residues. CDR1 and CDR2 from the germline V gene are SGHVS and FQNEAQ. CDR3 bases: TGTGCCAGCAGCTCCCAATATAGCAATCAGCCCCAGCATTTT. Its translation: CASSSQYSNQPQHF.

This clonotype occurred many times. The chain has TRBV14 and TRBJ1-4, with a weak D call TRBD1 (5 bases). Trimming removed 4 bases from V and 13 bases from J, with 22 bases in between. The germline CDR1 and CDR2 sequences are SGHDN and FVKESK. The CDR3 loop spans 15 amino acids. For the CDR3, the DNA is TGTGCCAGCAGCCGTGGGACCGCAGGATATGGACTACTGTTTTTT. The encoded protein is CASSRGTAGYGLLFF.

This clonotype appeared many times. The V call is TRBV7-2, the J call TRBJ2-6, with unresolved D. With 7 bases removed from V and 0 bases from J, the gap between germline ends came to 7 bases. The CDR3 sequence is 14 residues long. Germline CDR1 and CDR2: SGHTA and FQGNSA. The CDR3 is CASTPPSGANVLTF. CDR3 coding DNA: TGTGCCAGCACCCCCCCCTCTGGGGCCAACGTCCTGACTTTC. The complete variable domain, with remaining parts taken from reference TRBV7-2 and TRBJ2-6, reads GAGVSQSPSNKVTEKGKDVELRCDPISGHTALYWYRQSLGQGLEFLIYFQGNSAPDKSGLPSDRFSAERTGGSVSTLTIQRTQQEDSAVYLCASTPPSGANVLTFGAGSRLTVL.

This clonotype was detected ten times or more. The chain couples TRBV25-1 to TRBJ2-6; 7 nucleotides line up with TRBD1. The CDR3 sequence is 19 residues long. Germline V gene data show CDR1 as MGHDK and CDR2 as SYGVNS. V lost 3 bases to trimming and J lost 1 base; unmatched junction nucleotides: 12. The DNA of the CDR3 is TGTGCCAGCAGTGATCTAAGGGCAGGGGGTAAGTCTGGGGCCAACGTCCTGACTTTC. Protein sequence: CASSDLRAGGKSGANVLTF. The full variable domain, rest sourced from reference TRBV25-1 and TRBJ2-6, is EADIYQTPRYLVIGTGKKITLECSQTMGHDKMYWYQQDPGMELHLIHYSYGVNSTEKGDLSSESTVSRIRTEHFPLTLESARPSHTSQYLCASSDLRAGGKSGANVLTFGAGSRLTVL.

The chain combines TRBV20-1 with TRBJ1-5; D uncertain. Germline loops: CDR1 DFQATT, CDR2 SNEGSKA (reference sequence). The CDR3 covers 14 residues. Between the trimmed V and J ends, which lost 6 bases and 0 bases, there was a span of 12 bases. The CDR3 nucleotides read TGCAGTGCCGGACTGAGTAATAGCAATCAGCCCCAGCATTTT. Translating gives CSAGLSNSNQPQHF.

This clonotype was recorded many times. J is TRBJ1-1 and V is TRBV5-1; D unclear. CDR3 length: 14 amino acids. Trimming pared 2 bases from V and 0 bases from J, leaving 8 bases between. Germline V lookup: CDR1 SGHRS, CDR2 YFSETQ. Here the CDR3 DNA reads TGCGCCAGCAGCTTCACAACACTGAACACTGAAGCTTTCTTT. Its translation: CASSFTTLNTEAFF.

The gene calls are TRBV28 and TRBJ1-2, with D hard to call. V lost 3 bases, J lost 5 bases, and 4 bases lay in between. CDR3 length: 11 residues. Germline V gene sequence: CDR1 MDHEN, CDR2 SYDVKM. CDR3 nucleotides: TGTGCCAGCAGTTTTAAGTATGGCTACACCTTC. The encoded protein is CASSFKYGYTF.